The clone carrying this T cell receptor (beta chain) was counted between two and nine times. Through a sample-barcoded 5' primer and a J-beta primer mix, a second PCR was run for roughly 7 to 12 cycles. TCRdb itself ran the 5' RACE reads through MiXCR, one entry per CDR3 protein. The top ten hold around 18% of the sample, which has hundreds of thousands of distinct CDR3 sequences, around 42% seen once. The sample comes from a study of blood T cells in healthy people across ages. Trimming took off 1 base at V and 13 bases at J, with 17 bases between the two ends. Per germline, CDR1 MGHRA and CDR2 YSYEKL. The CDR3 length is 14 residues.

The clonotype originates from a man aged 60 to 69 in good health. The chain links TRBV4-1 to TRBJ2-4; either TRBD1 or TRBD2 may supply D (5 bases each). The sample comprised blood. Here the CDR3 reads CASSQVGLGVEQYF. The DNA for the CDR3 is TGCGCCAGCAGCCAAGTGGGTTTGGGGGTTGAGCAGTACTTC.